One and the same sample provided the 10 T cell receptor beta chains below, sequenced in a study of T cell responses to AZD1222 COVID-19 vaccine. Some clones are missing from TCRdb's copy, which holds only in-frame ones; the method was immunoSEQ multiplex PCR. The table has 98,000 or so clones, 85% to 90% seen once. The source material was peripheral blood, sampled on day 0 of AZD1222 vaccination. Receptor source: an adult in good health.

The chain carries TRBV6-5 and TRBJ2-1; possibly TRBD1 or TRBD2 for D (5 bases each). This CDR3 comprises 14 residues. Germline-derived CDR1 and CDR2 are MNHEY and SVGAGI. The V gene lost 9 bases and the J gene lost 7 bases, with 19 bases spanning the gap. The CDR3 nucleotides are TGTGCCAGTACAAGGGACCCCCGTTGGAATGAGCAGTTCTTC. This encodes CASTRDPRWNEQFF.

The chain recombines TRBV30 with TRBJ2-3; 9 nucleotides align to TRBD2. The V segment lost 1 base and the J segment 2 bases; nucleotides outside the gene matches: 4. Germline assignment: CDR1 GTSNPN and CDR2 SVGIG (reference sequence). The length of the CDR3 is 15 residues. In nucleotides, the CDR3 is TGTGCCTGGAGTGCGGGACTAGCTAACACAGATACGCAGTATTTT. This codes for CAWSAGLANTDTQYF.

V and J are TRBV10-3 and TRBJ1-1; the D gene is possibly TRBD1 (5 bases). V was trimmed by 5 bases and J by 0 bases, leaving 13 bases between them. Germline CDR1 reads ENHRY; CDR2 reads SYGVKD. The CDR3 extends over 15 amino acids. The CDR3 DNA sequence: TGTGCCATCAGTCAGCGGGAGGGGATGAACACTGAAGCTTTCTTT. Amino acids: CAISQREGMNTEAFF.

This chain uses TRBV7-2 with TRBJ1-2; 7 bases fit TRBD1. Germline V gene lookup returns CDR1 SGHTA and CDR2 FQGNSA. Trimming at V came to 0 bases and at J to 7 bases, leaving 8 bases not matched to a gene. CDR3 length equals 15 residues. CDR3 protein: CASSLANTGVSGYTF. Here the CDR3 DNA reads TGTGCCAGCAGCTTAGCCAACACAGGGGTCAGTGGCTACACCTTC.

The V gene is TRBV30, the J gene TRBJ1-5; D is perhaps TRBD1 (5 bases). Trimming pared 2 bases from V and 2 bases from J, leaving 13 bases between. Germline assignment: CDR1 GTSNPN and CDR2 SVGIG (reference sequence). The length of the CDR3 is 15 residues. CDR3 sequence (DNA): TGTGCCTGGAGTCTGCAGGGTACGGGCAATCAGCCCCAGCATTTT. Its protein product is CAWSLQGTGNQPQHF.

The chain couples TRBV11-1 to TRBJ1-2; D is ambiguous. Germline V gene lookup returns CDR1 SGHAT and CDR2 FQDESV (reference sequence). This CDR3 has 13 residues. V lost 4 bases to trimming and J lost 6 bases, with 12 bases between them. CDR3 region: CASSSPGVNGYTF. The CDR3 coding sequence is TGTGCCAGCAGCTCACCAGGAGTGAATGGCTACACCTTC.

This clone showed up just a few times. In the same sample, other DNA sequences code for this CDR3. The V and J genes are TRBV2 and TRBJ2-7; D call uncertain. Germline lookup yields CDR1 SNHLY and CDR2 FYNNEI. V lost 6 bases and J lost 3, with 6 bases in between. The CDR3 runs to 11 residues. CDR3 DNA: TGTGCCAGCAGCGATGACTACGAGCAGTACTTC. Translated: CASSDDYEQYF.

Note on this clone: Given a much more abundant clone one base away, this may be a read error. This same CDR3 is encoded by further DNA sequences in the sample. The gene calls are TRBV29-1 and TRBJ1-4, with 8 bases aligning to TRBD1. This CDR3 comprises 11 residues. The germline gives CDR1 SQVTM, CDR2 ANQGSEA. V was clipped by 6 bases and J by 13 bases; unmatched bases: 7. Here the CDR3 DNA reads TGCAGCGTAAAGGACAGGGCAATACTGTTTTTT. This gives the protein CSVKDRAILFF.

J is TRBJ1-1 and V is TRBV5-1, with 11 positions matching TRBD1. Trimming removed 3 bases from V and 4 bases from J; junction bases left unmatched: 8. Germline V CDR1 and CDR2: SGHRS, YFSETQ. The CDR3 contains 16 residues. The CDR3 here is CASSSSRTGGRTEAFF. The CDR3 DNA reads TGCGCCAGCAGCTCGAGCAGGACAGGGGGCCGCACTGAAGCTTTCTTT.

There are a few counts of this clone. V is TRBV7-2 and J is TRBJ2-4; no definite D call. Germline-derived CDR1 and CDR2 are SGHTA and FQGNSA. Trimming removed 3 bases from V and 8 bases from J, with 11 bases in between. The CDR3 contains 13 residues. This chain's CDR3 is CASSLGGRDIQYF. In DNA, the CDR3 is TGTGCCAGCAGCTTGGGCGGAAGGGACATTCAGTACTTC.